Listed here are 3 T cell receptor beta chains from one sample, sequenced in a study of cytomegalovirus exposure and HLA in healthy donors. Repertoires were generated with immunoSEQ multiplex PCR, while TCRdb's copy carries only in-frame clones and drops some. The repertoire holds 90,000 to 130,000 clones, with roughly 87% as singletons. Sample: PBMCs. These receptor sequences come from a woman between 18 and 29 years old in good health and CMV-seronegative.

This chain joins TRBV5-1 and TRBJ2-7; 11 positions match TRBD2. Germline CDR1 reads SGHRS; CDR2 reads YFSETQ. The CDR3 totals 13 residues. The J segment lost 8 bases and the V segment lost 6 bases, leaving 7 bases of the junction unmatched. The DNA of the CDR3 is TGCGCCAGCACTGTAGCGGGGGGGCCTCAGCAGTACTTC. Translation: CASTVAGGPQQYF.

This clone has just one count. This CDR3 is also generated by other DNA sequences in the sample. The V gene is TRBV30, the J gene TRBJ1-1, with D possibly TRBD1 on 5 matching bases. This CDR3 has 12 residues. CDR1 and CDR2 from the germline V gene are GTSNPN and SVGIG (reference sequence). Trimming removed 0 bases from V and 4 bases from J, with 6 bases in between. CDR3 nucleotide sequence: TGTGCCTGGAGTGTGGGGGGCACTGAAGCTTTCTTT. It translates to CAWSVGGTEAFF.

The J gene is TRBJ2-7, the V gene TRBV4-2; 9 bases match TRBD2. The CDR3 covers 19 residues. The germline gives CDR1 LGHNA, CDR2 YNFKEQ. The ends lost 0 bases at V and 3 bases at J; junction bases unmatched: 15. The CDR3 nucleotides read TGTGCCAGCAGCCAAGAAGGGCCGGCTAGCGGGATTCAATACTACGAGCAGTACTTC. It translates to CASSQEGPASGIQYYEQYF.